This TCR beta chain was documented in a study of shared clonotypes between healthy human individuals. The overall study: CD4 naive and CD4 memory each took three plates per donor, while CD8 naive took two and CD8 memory one. Study-level results: Naive CD4 clonotypes were shared across a handful of donors at 4.5% to 6.5%.

With regard to this clone: Antigen unknown.

TCRdb keeps only in-frame clones here, not all; method: immunoSEQ multiplex PCR. The repertoire has roughly 650,000 clones, 96% of them found once; the top ten carry less than 0.12%. Germline CDR1 MDHEN, CDR2 SYDVKM. This CDR3 spans 12 amino acids. V was cut by 5 bases and J by 5 bases, with 9 bases left in between. Naive CD8 cells lacked CD45RO and underwent positive selection for CCR7, leaving out terminally differentiated effector memory CD45RA+ cells. This TCR derives from a woman aged 30 to 39 in good health. The V call is TRBV28, the J call TRBJ1-1, with D unresolved. Sequenced: naive CD8+ T cells sorted from blood. The CDR3 DNA is TGTGCCAGCAGTCCCCTCCGAACTGAAGCTTTCTTT. Encoded protein: CASSPLRTEAFF.